This T cell receptor beta chain is from a study of Ad26.COV2.S vaccination and SARS-CoV-2 variants. In the study overall: The Ad26.COV2.S arm of the COV1001 trial was where the donor was placed. Study conclusions and caveats: Similar non-spike TCR breadth was seen in vaccine and placebo recipients. Recipients given vaccine exceeded placebo recipients in spike-specific TCR breadth.

The data were produced by immunoSEQ multiplex PCR, yet TCRdb's version contains in-frame clones alone and is incomplete. The sample includes about 680,000 clones, about 89% of them seen just once. As regards this clone: Its matching antigen is unknown.

Documented treatment: about 20 received Ad26.COV2.S at low or high dose, single or two shots; about five received placebo; per-sample allocation not given. Sample collection was performed on day 63 after the first vaccine or placebo injection. The study used a vaccine consisting of an Ad26 vector that expressed Wuhan-strain SARS-CoV-2 spike. The germline V gene has CDR1 MNHNS and CDR2 SASEGT. This CDR3 has 18 residues. After removal of 4 bases from V and 0 bases from J, the junction contained 4 bases not matched to a gene. The J gene is TRBJ2-6, the V gene TRBV6-1; TRBD2 matches at 12 bases. Sequenced material: peripheral blood, taken in a trial of Ad26.COV2.S vaccine versus placebo. This TCR was sampled from a person between 18 and 65 years old who received the Ad26.COV2.S COVID-19 vaccine or a placebo. Written as DNA, the CDR3 is TGTGCCAGCAGTGGGAGACTAGCGGGGGTCTCTGGGGCCAACGTCCTGACTTTC. Translated: CASSGRLAGVSGANVLTF.